This T cell receptor (beta chain) was recorded in a study of T cell responses to AZD1222 COVID-19 vaccine. This clone was seen a few times. Germline CDR1 reads KGHSH; CDR2 reads LQKENI. This CDR3 is built from 13 residues. Trimming left V 7 bases short and J 1 base short, with 10 bases between. Only in-frame clones appear in the TCRdb table, and some are missing; sequencing was by immunoSEQ multiplex PCR. The sample shows under 200,000 clones, 92% of them seen only once. This chain connects TRBV18 to TRBJ1-1; D is possibly TRBD1 (6 bases). This material consisted of peripheral blood, taken 28 days after the second AZD1222 dose. The receptor was derived from an adult who received the AZD1222 COVID-19 vaccine. CDR3 nucleotide sequence: TGTGCCAGCTGCCCGACAGGGAACACTGAAGCTTTCTTT. Encoded protein: CASCPTGNTEAFF.